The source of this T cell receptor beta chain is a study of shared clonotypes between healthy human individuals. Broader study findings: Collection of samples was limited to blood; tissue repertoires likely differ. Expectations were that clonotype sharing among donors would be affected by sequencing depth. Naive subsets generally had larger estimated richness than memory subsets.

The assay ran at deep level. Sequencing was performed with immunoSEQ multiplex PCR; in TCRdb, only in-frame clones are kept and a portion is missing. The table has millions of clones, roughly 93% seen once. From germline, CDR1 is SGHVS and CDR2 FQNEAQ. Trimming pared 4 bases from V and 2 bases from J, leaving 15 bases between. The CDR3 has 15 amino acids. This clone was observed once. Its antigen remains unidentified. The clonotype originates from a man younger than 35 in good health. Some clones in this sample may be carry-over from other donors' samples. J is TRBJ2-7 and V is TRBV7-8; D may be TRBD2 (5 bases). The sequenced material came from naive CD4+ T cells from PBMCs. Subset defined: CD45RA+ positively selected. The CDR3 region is CASSSQGSPAYEQYF. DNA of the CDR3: TGTGCCAGCAGCTCACAAGGGAGTCCGGCCTACGAGCAGTACTTC.